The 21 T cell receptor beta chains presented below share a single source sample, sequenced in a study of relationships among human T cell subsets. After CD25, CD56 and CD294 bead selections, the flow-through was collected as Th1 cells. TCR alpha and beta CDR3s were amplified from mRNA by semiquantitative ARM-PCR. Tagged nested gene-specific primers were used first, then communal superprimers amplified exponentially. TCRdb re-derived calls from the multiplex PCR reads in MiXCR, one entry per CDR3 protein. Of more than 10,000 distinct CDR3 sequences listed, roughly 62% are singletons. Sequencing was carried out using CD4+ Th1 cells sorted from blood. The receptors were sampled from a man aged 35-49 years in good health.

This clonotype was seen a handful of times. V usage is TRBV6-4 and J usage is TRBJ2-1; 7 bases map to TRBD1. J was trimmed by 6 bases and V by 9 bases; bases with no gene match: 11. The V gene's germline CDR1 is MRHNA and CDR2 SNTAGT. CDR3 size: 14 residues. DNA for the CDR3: TGTGCCAGTGGAAGATCGACAGGGATCAATGAGCAGTTCTTC. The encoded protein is CASGRSTGINEQFF.

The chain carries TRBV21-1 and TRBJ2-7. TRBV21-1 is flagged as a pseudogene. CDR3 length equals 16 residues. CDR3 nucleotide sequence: TGTGCCAGCAGCAAAGGTCGAAGGACAGGAGTCTACGAGCAGTACTTC. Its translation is CASSKGRRTGVYEQYF.

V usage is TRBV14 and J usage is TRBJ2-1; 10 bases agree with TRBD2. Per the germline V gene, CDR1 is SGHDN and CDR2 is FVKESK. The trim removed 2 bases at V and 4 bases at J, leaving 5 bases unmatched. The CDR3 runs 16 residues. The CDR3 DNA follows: TGTGCCAGCAGCCAATTTAGCGGGGGGCGTTACAATGAGCAGTTCTTC. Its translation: CASSQFSGGRYNEQFF. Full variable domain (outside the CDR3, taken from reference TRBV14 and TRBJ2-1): EAGVTQFPSHSVIEKGQTVTLRCDPISGHDNLYWYRRVMGKEIKFLLHFVKESKQDESGMPNNRFLAERTGGTYSTLKVQPAELEDSGVYFCASSQFSGGRYNEQFFGPGTRLTVL.

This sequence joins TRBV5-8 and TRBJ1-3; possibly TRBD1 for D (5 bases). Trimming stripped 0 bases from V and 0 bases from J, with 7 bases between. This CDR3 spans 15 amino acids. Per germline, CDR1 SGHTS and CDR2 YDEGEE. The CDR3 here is CASSLVGGSGNTIYF. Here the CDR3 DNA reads TGTGCCAGCAGCTTGGTCGGGGGCTCTGGAAACACCATATATTTT. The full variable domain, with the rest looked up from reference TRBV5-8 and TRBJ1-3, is EAGVTQSPTHLIKTRGQQATLRCSPISGHTSVYWYQQALGLGLQFLLWYDEGEERNRGNFPPRFSGRQFPNYSSELNVNALELEDSALYLCASSLVGGSGNTIYFGEGSWLTVV.

As DNA, the CDR3 is TGTGCCAGCAGCCTGCAGGGGTCCCTAAGCACAGATACGCAGTATTTT. Translating it yields CASSLQGSLSTDTQYF. The chain is built from TRBV11-2 and TRBJ2-3; D possibly corresponds to TRBD1 (6 bases). The CDR3 is 16 residues long. Trimming pared 5 bases from V and 0 bases from J, leaving 15 bases between. Germline-derived CDR1 and CDR2 are SGHAT and FQNNGV.

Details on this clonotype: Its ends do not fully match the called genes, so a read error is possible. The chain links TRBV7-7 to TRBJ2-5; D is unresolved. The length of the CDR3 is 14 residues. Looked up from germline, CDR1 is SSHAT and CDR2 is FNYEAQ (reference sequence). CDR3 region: CASSTGPSVQTQYF. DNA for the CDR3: TGTGCTAGCAGTACCGGGCCCTCGGTGCAGACCCAGTACTTC.

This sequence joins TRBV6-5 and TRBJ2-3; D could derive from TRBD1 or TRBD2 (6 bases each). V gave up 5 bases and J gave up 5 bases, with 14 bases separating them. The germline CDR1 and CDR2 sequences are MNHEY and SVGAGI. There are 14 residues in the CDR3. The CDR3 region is CASSIPGAGDTQYF. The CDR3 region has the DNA TGTGCCAGCAGTATCCCGGGGGCGGGAGATACGCAGTATTTT.

As DNA, the CDR3 is TGTGCCAGCAGGCCCGCAGGGGCAGGATTCTACGAGCAGTACTTC. Its protein product is CASRPAGAGFYEQYF. This chain uses TRBV11-2 with TRBJ2-7, with a tentative D call TRBD1 (6 bases). V was cut by 6 bases and J by 3 bases, with 18 bases left in between. The CDR3 runs 15 residues. In germline, CDR1 is SGHAT, CDR2 FQNNGV.

For the CDR3, the DNA is TGTGCCAGCAGCTTAAGGACTAGCGGGGGGCCCTATGAGCAGTTCTTC. Translated: CASSLRTSGGPYEQFF. The chain links TRBV11-3 to TRBJ2-1; 14 bases are a match to TRBD2. CDR1 is SGHNT and CDR2 is YENEEA in the germline V gene. This CDR3 contains 16 residues. After removal of 2 bases from V and 8 bases from J, the junction contained 5 bases not matched to a gene.

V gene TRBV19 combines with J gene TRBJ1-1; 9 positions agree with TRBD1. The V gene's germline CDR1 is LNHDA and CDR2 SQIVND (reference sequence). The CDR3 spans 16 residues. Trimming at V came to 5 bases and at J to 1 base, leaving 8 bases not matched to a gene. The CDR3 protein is CASSGPGQGRNTEAFF. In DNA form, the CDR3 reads TGTGCCAGTAGTGGCCCGGGACAGGGAAGGAACACTGAAGCTTTCTTT.

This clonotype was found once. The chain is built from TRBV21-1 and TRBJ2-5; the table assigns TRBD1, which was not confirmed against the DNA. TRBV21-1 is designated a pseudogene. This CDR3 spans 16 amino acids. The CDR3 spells CASSAAGGLCEETQYF. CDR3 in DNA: TGTGCCAGCAGCGCAGCGGGGGGGCTATGCGAAGAGACCCAGTACTTC.

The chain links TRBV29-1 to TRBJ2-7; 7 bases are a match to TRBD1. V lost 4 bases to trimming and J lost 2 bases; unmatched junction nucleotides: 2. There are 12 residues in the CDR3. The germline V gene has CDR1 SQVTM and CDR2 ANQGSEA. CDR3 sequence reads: CSVVQGAYEQYF. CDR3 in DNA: TGCAGCGTTGTCCAGGGGGCCTACGAGCAGTACTTC.

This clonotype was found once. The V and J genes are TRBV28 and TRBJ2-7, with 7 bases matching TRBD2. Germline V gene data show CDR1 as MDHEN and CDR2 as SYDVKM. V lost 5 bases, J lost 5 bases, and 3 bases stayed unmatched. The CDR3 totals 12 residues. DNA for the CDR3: TGTGCCAGCAGTATCCGGGGGGACGAGCAGTACTTC. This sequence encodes CASSIRGDEQYF.

CDR3 in amino acids: CASSTGTGSYEQYF. The CDR3 region has the DNA TGTGCCAGCAGCACCGGGACAGGGAGCTACGAGCAGTACTTC. The chain recombines TRBV6-5 with TRBJ2-7; 9 bases are a match to TRBD1. The CDR3 runs to 14 residues. Germline CDR1 reads MNHEY; CDR2 reads SVGAGI. V trimming: 6 bases; J trimming: 3 bases; junction bases outside the gene matches: 6.

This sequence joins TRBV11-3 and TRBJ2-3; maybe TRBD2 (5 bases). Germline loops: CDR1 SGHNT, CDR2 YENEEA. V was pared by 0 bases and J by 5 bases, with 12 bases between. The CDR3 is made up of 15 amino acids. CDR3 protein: CASSLEAGVEDTQYF. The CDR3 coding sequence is TGTGCCAGCAGCTTAGAGGCCGGGGTTGAAGATACGCAGTATTTT.

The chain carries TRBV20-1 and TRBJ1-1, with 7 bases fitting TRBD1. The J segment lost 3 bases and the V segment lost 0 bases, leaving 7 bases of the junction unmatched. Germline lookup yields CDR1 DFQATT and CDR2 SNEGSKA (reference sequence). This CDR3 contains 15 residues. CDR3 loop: CSARDPKGADTEAFF. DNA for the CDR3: TGCAGTGCTAGAGATCCAAAGGGGGCCGACACTGAAGCTTTCTTT.

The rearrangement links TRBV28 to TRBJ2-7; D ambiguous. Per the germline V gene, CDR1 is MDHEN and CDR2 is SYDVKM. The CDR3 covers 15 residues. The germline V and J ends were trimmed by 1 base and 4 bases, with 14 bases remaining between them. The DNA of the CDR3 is TGTGCCAGCAGTTTATCCCCCCCGGGTGGTTACGAGCAGTACTTC. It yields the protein CASSLSPPGGYEQYF.

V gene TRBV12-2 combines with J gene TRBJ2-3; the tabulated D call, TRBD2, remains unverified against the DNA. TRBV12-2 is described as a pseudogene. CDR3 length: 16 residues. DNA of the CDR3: TGTGCAAGTCGCACCTCCGGAGCCCGATTCACAGATACGCAGTATTTT. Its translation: CASRTSGARFTDTQYF.

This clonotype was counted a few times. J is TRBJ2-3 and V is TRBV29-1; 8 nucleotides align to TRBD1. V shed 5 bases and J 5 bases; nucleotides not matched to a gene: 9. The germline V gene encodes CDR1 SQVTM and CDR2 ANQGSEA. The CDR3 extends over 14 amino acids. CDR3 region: CSVFDRGGVDTQYF. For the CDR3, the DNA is TGCAGCGTTTTCGACAGGGGCGGAGTAGATACGCAGTATTTT.

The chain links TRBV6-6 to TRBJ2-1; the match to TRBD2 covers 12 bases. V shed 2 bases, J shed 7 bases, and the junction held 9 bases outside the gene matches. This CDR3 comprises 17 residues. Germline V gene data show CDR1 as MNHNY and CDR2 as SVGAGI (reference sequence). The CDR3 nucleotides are TGTGCCAGCAGTTACACCCTACTAGCGGGGGGATTGAATGAGCAGTTCTTC. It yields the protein CASSYTLLAGGLNEQFF.

For the CDR3, the DNA is TGTGCCAGCAGTCCCCGACAGCATAGCAATCAGCCCCAGCATTTT. Translating gives CASSPRQHSNQPQHF. The rearrangement joins TRBV12-3 or TRBV12-4 to TRBJ1-5; a weak D match, TRBD1 (5 bases). V gave up 5 bases and J gave up 0 bases, with 11 bases separating them. The CDR3 spans 15 residues.